This passage covers 23 T cell receptor beta chains from one sample sequenced in a study of T-cell reconstitution after alpha-beta-depleted transplantation in children. Unique molecular identifiers were incorporated into the prepared TCRbeta library. TCRdb reanalysed the PCR reads using MiXCR and keeps one entry per CDR3 protein. The sample contains approximately 630,000 distinct CDR3 sequences, around 13% of which appear only once. The starting material was PBMCs, obtained before TCRalphabeta/CD19-depleted stem cell transplant. These TCRs come from a girl between 2 and 10 years old with congenital amegakaryocytic thrombocytopenia, due to receive a stem cell transplant.

This clonotype was detected a few times. CDR3 region: CASSLTGGTSYEQYF. The CDR3 DNA is TGCGCCAGCAGCTTGACAGGCGGGACCTCCTACGAGCAGTACTTC. The chain uses TRBV5-1 and TRBJ2-7; TRBD2 might be the D (6 bases). CDR1 and CDR2 from the germline V gene are SGHRS and YFSETQ. V was trimmed by 1 base and J by 0 bases, leaving 11 bases between them. The CDR3 runs to 15 residues.

This clonotype was seen only a few times. This sequence joins TRBV5-1 and TRBJ2-1, with 14 bases that match TRBD2. Germline V gene sequence: CDR1 SGHRS, CDR2 YFSETQ. The V segment lost 1 base and the J segment 10 bases; nucleotides outside the gene matches: 4. The CDR3 has 15 residues. The CDR3, as DNA: TGCGCCAGCAGCTTGCCGGGACTAGCGGGGGAGGAGCAGTTCTTC. Its protein is CASSLPGLAGEEQFF.

This chain links TRBV5-1 with TRBJ2-1; D remains unclear. The CDR3 is made up of 15 amino acids. Trimming pared 3 bases from V and 2 bases from J, leaving 12 bases between. CDR1 and CDR2 from the germline V gene are SGHRS and YFSETQ. CDR3: CASSSKSPPYNEQFF. The CDR3, as DNA: TGCGCCAGCAGCTCCAAATCGCCCCCCTACAATGAGCAGTTCTTC.

There are many counts of this clonotype. The genes are TRBV29-1 and TRBJ2-3; 11 bases agree with TRBD2. Germline assignment: CDR1 SQVTM and CDR2 ANQGSEA. Trimming cost V 3 bases and J 3 bases; bases outside gene matches: 17. This CDR3 region has 19 residues. The DNA of the CDR3 is TGCAGCGTTGATGGTAGACTAGCGGGACACAACGGGGTAACAGATACGCAGTATTTT. The encoded protein is CSVDGRLAGHNGVTDTQYF.

This clonotype was detected many times. This chain uses TRBV20-1 with TRBJ2-1; 9 nucleotides align to TRBD1. Germline V gene sequence: CDR1 DFQATT, CDR2 SNEGSKA (reference sequence). The CDR3 is 14 residues long. V lost 3 bases, J lost 6 bases, and 6 bases stayed unmatched. The CDR3 bases are TGCAGTGCTAGTTGGACAGGGGATGGCAATGAGCAGTTCTTC. This gives the protein CSASWTGDGNEQFF.

In its sample, this clonotype was seen many times. The rearrangement uses TRBV20-1 and TRBJ2-7; 9 bases fit TRBD1. This CDR3 has 15 residues. V dropped 5 bases and J dropped 7; count of bases not matched to a gene: 15. The V gene's germline CDR1 is DFQATT and CDR2 SNEGSKA (reference sequence). CDR3 region: CSALGRRDRAGEQYF. Here the CDR3 DNA reads TGCAGTGCTCTGGGCCGAAGGGACAGGGCGGGGGAGCAGTACTTC.

Ten or more counts support this clonotype. The V call is TRBV9, the J call TRBJ1-6; no clear D gene. Germline V gene sequence: CDR1 SGDLS, CDR2 YYNGEE. Trimming cost V 3 bases and J 10 bases, with 8 bases left between them. CDR3 length: 12 amino acids. The CDR3 reads CASSGRGSPLHF. For the CDR3, the DNA is TGTGCCAGCAGCGGTAGAGGCTCACCCCTCCACTTT. Using reference TRBV9 and TRBJ1-6 for the parts outside the CDR3, the full variable domain is DSGVTQTPKHLITATGQRVTLRCSPRSGDLSVYWYQQSLDQGLQFLIQYYNGEERAKGNILERFSAQQFPDLHSELNLSSLELGDSALYFCASSGRGSPLHFGNGTRLTVT.

This clonotype came up a few times. The chain joins TRBV5-1 to TRBJ2-4; TRBD2 matches at 7 bases. The CDR3 runs 16 residues. The junction had 5 bases not matched to a gene; V was cut back by 2 bases and J by 0 bases. Germline V lookup: CDR1 SGHRS, CDR2 YFSETQ. CDR3 protein: CASSFVGGIAKNIQYF. CDR3 in DNA: TGCGCCAGCAGCTTTGTGGGAGGGATAGCCAAAAACATTCAGTACTTC.

This chain uses TRBV15 with TRBJ2-1, with D possibly called TRBD1 or TRBD2 (5 bases each). The V end was cut by 2 bases, the J end by 0 bases, with 14 bases between. The CDR3 runs 17 residues. The germline gives CDR1 LNHNV, CDR2 YYDKDF (reference sequence). The CDR3 nucleotides read TGTGCCACCAGCAGATCGACCGGGACCCGCTCCTACAATGAGCAGTTCTTC. Translation: CATSRSTGTRSYNEQFF.

This clonotype was counted only a few times. V and J are TRBV20-1 and TRBJ1-1, with D unclear. Per germline, CDR1 DFQATT and CDR2 SNEGSKA (reference sequence). V was shortened by 2 bases and J by 5 bases, with 6 bases between the two germline ends. The CDR3 has 11 amino acids. The CDR3 region is CSARPVTEAFF. DNA of the CDR3: TGCAGTGCTAGACCTGTAACTGAAGCTTTCTTT.

This clonotype was counted many times. The chain joins TRBV5-1 to TRBJ2-4, with D perhaps TRBD2 (6 bases). The CDR3 sequence is 12 residues long. V lost 5 bases, J lost 7 bases, and 10 bases lay in between. Germline CDR1 and CDR2: SGHRS and YFSETQ. The CDR3 sequence is CASSSGRNIQYF. In DNA, the CDR3 is TGCGCCAGCAGTTCAGGGAGGAACATTCAGTACTTC.

This clonotype was seen at least ten times. The chain has TRBV5-6 and TRBJ1-1; TRBD1 agrees at 11 bases. CDR3 size: 16 residues. V dropped 3 bases and J dropped 1; count of bases not matched to a gene: 5. Germline assignment: CDR1 SGHDT and CDR2 YYEEEE. The DNA for the CDR3 is TGTGCCAGCAGCTGGGGACAGGGGGTAACGAACACTGAAGCTTTCTTT. Translating gives CASSWGQGVTNTEAFF.

This CDR3 is CAISPGQIYEQYF. The DNA of the CDR3 is TGTGCCATCAGCCCGGGACAGATATACGAGCAGTACTTC. V is TRBV10-3 and J is TRBJ2-7; 7 nucleotides line up with TRBD1. J was trimmed by 4 bases and V by 6 bases; bases with no gene match: 6. The CDR3 length is 13 residues. CDR1 and CDR2 from the germline V gene are ENHRY and SYGVKD.

This clonotype was found a few times. The chain has TRBV7-2 and TRBJ2-1; the D call may be TRBD1 or TRBD2 (6 bases each). The CDR3 loop spans 15 amino acids. The V end was cut by 3 bases, the J end by 4 bases, with 13 bases between. Looked up from germline, CDR1 is SGHTA and CDR2 is FQGNSA. DNA for the CDR3: TGTGCCAGCAGCTTCTCGGGGGCTGTTTACAATGAGCAGTTCTTC. Residues: CASSFSGAVYNEQFF.

This chain uses TRBV27 with TRBJ2-1; weak D call: TRBD2 (5 bases). CDR3 size: 15 residues. In germline, CDR1 is MNHEY, CDR2 SMNVEV (reference sequence). Trimming pared 6 bases from V and 3 bases from J, leaving 15 bases between. The CDR3 sequence: CASREGLAIYNEQFF. The CDR3 coding sequence is TGTGCCAGCAGAGAAGGACTCGCAATCTACAATGAGCAGTTCTTC.

The chain uses TRBV5-1 and TRBJ2-5, with 9 positions matching TRBD2. Germline CDR1 and CDR2: SGHRS and YFSETQ. V was clipped by 1 base and J by 4 bases; unmatched bases: 11. The CDR3 extends over 17 amino acids. The DNA of the CDR3 is TGCGCCAGCAGCTTGAGGATTTCGGGACTAGCAGGAGAGACCCAGTACTTC. It specifies CASSLRISGLAGETQYF.

This clonotype has just a few counts. The chain links TRBV29-1 to TRBJ2-2; D assignment may be TRBD1 or TRBD2 (5 bases each). V was shortened by 6 bases and J by 2 bases, with 10 bases between the two germline ends. CDR3 size: 13 residues. The germline gives CDR1 SQVTM, CDR2 ANQGSEA. For the CDR3, the DNA is TGCAGCGTCGGGACCTCTAACACCGGGGAGCTGTTTTTT. This codes for CSVGTSNTGELFF.

This chain joins TRBV5-1 and TRBJ2-1; 12 bases align to TRBD2. The CDR3 consists of 17 residues. V lost 4 bases and J lost 7; bases outside the gene matches: 12. Looked up from germline, CDR1 is SGHRS and CDR2 is YFSETQ. CDR3 bases: TGCGCCAGCAGCCACACCAAGACTAGCGGGAGAGATAATGAGCAGTTCTTC. This encodes CASSHTKTSGRDNEQFF.

This clonotype was counted ten times or more. The V call is TRBV20-1, the J call TRBJ1-2, with 7 bases lining up with TRBD1. Germline CDR1 and CDR2: DFQATT and SNEGSKA (reference sequence). Losses at the gene ends were 6 bases for V and 2 bases for J; bases not matched to a gene: 6. CDR3 length: 13 amino acids. Written as DNA, the CDR3 is TGCAGTGCGATTCCGGGACAGAACTATGGCTACACCTTC. Translation: CSAIPGQNYGYTF.

This clonotype appeared a few times. The genes are TRBV12-3 or TRBV12-4 and TRBJ2-6; D remains ambiguous. Trimming shortened V by 5 bases and J by 4 bases, and 9 bases separated the two germline ends. This CDR3 spans 14 amino acids. The CDR3 loop reads CASSPHSGANVLTF. The CDR3 DNA is TGTGCCAGCAGTCCTCATTCCGGGGCCAACGTCCTGACTTTC.

This clonotype has a handful of counts. This rearrangement joins TRBV27 to TRBJ2-7, with 9 bases that match TRBD1. Germline V gene lookup returns CDR1 MNHEY and CDR2 SMNVEV (reference sequence). Losses at the gene ends were 4 bases for V and 3 bases for J; bases not matched to a gene: 7. This CDR3 region has 15 residues. This chain's CDR3 is CASSSLGQGIYEQYF. CDR3 sequence (DNA): TGTGCCAGCAGTTCCCTAGGACAGGGGATCTACGAGCAGTACTTC.

CDR3 sequence: CASSQVQGLGQPQHF. Written as DNA, the CDR3 is TGTGCCAGCAGCCAAGTACAGGGTCTGGGGCAGCCCCAGCATTTT. The chain uses TRBV11-2 and TRBJ1-5, with D possibly matching TRBD1 (6 bases). Looked up from germline, CDR1 is SGHAT and CDR2 is FQNNGV. The germline V and J ends were trimmed by 5 bases and 7 bases, with 18 bases remaining between them. CDR3 length: 15 residues.

This clonotype was seen a few times. The chain uses TRBV11-1 and TRBJ2-1, with D unclear. The germline V and J ends were trimmed by 1 base and 0 bases, with 16 bases remaining between them. The germline V gene has CDR1 SGHAT and CDR2 FQDESV (reference sequence). The CDR3 is 18 amino acids. The CDR3 sequence: CASSLVGVRISSYNEQFF. For the CDR3, the DNA is TGTGCCAGCAGCTTAGTTGGGGTACGAATAAGCTCCTACAATGAGCAGTTCTTC.